This T cell receptor (beta chain) was identified during a study of neurological immune-mediated disorders. Across the whole study: Multiple sclerosis patients numbered some 35, with about 31 relapsing-remitting and 3 secondary progressive.

The CDR3 has 16 residues. Germline CDR1 reads SGHDN; CDR2 reads FVKESK. Trimming took off 0 bases at V and 5 bases at J, with 16 bases between the two ends. This clonotype was seen many times. With 10-nucleotide random UMIs included, cDNA was synthesized by 5'RACE. From the 5' RACE reads, TCRdb called clonotypes with MiXCR, one entry per CDR3 protein. The table has tens of thousands of distinct CDR3 sequences, nearly 3.5% seen once. The receptor was isolated from a man aged 40-50 years with multiple sclerosis. The sequencing sample was made of PBMCs. This chain connects TRBV14 to TRBJ2-5, with no clear D. The CDR3 nucleotides read TGTGCCAGCAGCCAAGAGCGATACCAAAGTTCGGAGACCCAGTACTTC. Its protein product is CASSQERYQSSETQYF.